This T cell receptor beta chain was obtained from a study of PD-1 blockade in mismatch repair-deficient tumors (dated by TCRdb to about 2017). Some background on the complete study: Between late 2013 and 2016, the trial enrolled 86 consecutive patients with approximately 13 mismatch repair-deficient cancer types, every one of whom had been previously treated and was progressing. Deep sequencing of TCR CDR3 regions was used to track tumor-associated T cell clones in peripheral blood of patients responding to PD-1 blockade. General findings and caveats noted by the study authors: Clones residing in the tumor, which were often undetectable in blood before treatment, expanded quickly after pembrolizumab and then contracted, generally before radiologic responses.

From cysteine to phenylalanine, the CDR3 is 13 amino acids long. The CDR3 DNA has 39 bases and is translated from base 1. The germline V gene specifies SGHTA as CDR1 and FQGTGA as CDR2. Trimming costs V 5 bases and J 5 bases, and their ends lie 10 bases apart. Receptors were amplified or captured by the immunoSEQ multiplex PCR assay. As stored in TCRdb, this immuneACCESS dataset retains in-frame rearrangements with V and J assigned. A fraction of the clones does not appear; measured against another copy, unresolved V genes explain less than half of the discrepancy, and the remainder lacks a known reason. The sample table holds some 120,000 clones, of which roughly 80% were seen once. 4.7% of the sample is taken by the ten largest. In regard to this clone: Its binding antigen is unknown. Per-base quality was not reported, and no clone a single base away is much larger than it.

Mismatch repair deficiency in every enrolled patient was established by polymerase chain reaction or immunohistochemistry. TCR sequencing was carried out for a few patients who responded to pembrolizumab therapy. Pembrolizumab PD-1 blockade was prospectively tested in advanced mismatch repair-deficient cancers, regardless of tissue of origin, in the phase II trial. Peripheral blood T cell samples were gathered serially, both before PD-1 blockade started and at multiple time points afterward. Blood sampling time points were reported as weeks after the first dose of pembrolizumab. The clonotype was recovered from an adult with mismatch repair-deficient cancer. Sample: peripheral blood, taken 60 weeks after starting pembrolizumab. The sequence joins TRBV7-3 to TRBJ2-1, and the D gene may be TRBD1, 6 bases matching. The DNA is TGTGCCAGCAGCAGAAGGACAGACAATGAGCAGTTCTTC. Protein translation: CASSRRTDNEQFF.